The next 26 T cell receptor beta chains were all read from a single sample in a study of cytomegalovirus exposure and HLA in healthy donors. Primers: 60 Vbeta forward and 13 Jbeta reverse. The assay was immunoSEQ multiplex PCR, and TCRdb's table has in-frame clones only and misses some. The sample records some 120,000 clones, more than 60% being singletons. Sequenced input: PBMCs. The source of these receptors is a woman aged 35 to 49 in good health and CMV-seropositive.

This chain uses TRBV7-9 with TRBJ2-2, with D possibly matching TRBD1 (5 bases). This CDR3 is built from 16 residues. V lost 3 bases to trimming and J lost 0 bases, with 11 bases between them. The germline CDR1 and CDR2 sequences are SEHNR and FQNEAQ (reference sequence). The CDR3 sequence is CASSFPRTPNTGELFF. The DNA for the CDR3 is TGTGCCAGCAGCTTCCCACGGACACCGAACACCGGGGAGCTGTTTTTT.

V usage is TRBV19 and J usage is TRBJ2-7, with TRBD1 matching over 11 bases. V shed 6 bases and J 5 bases; nucleotides not matched to a gene: 12. Germline V CDR1 and CDR2: LNHDA, SQIVND (reference sequence). The CDR3 is 16 amino acids. CDR3 sequence reads: CASSTSRWDRGDEQYF. The CDR3 region has the DNA TGTGCCAGTAGCACCTCTCGTTGGGACAGGGGGGACGAGCAGTACTTC.

The rearrangement links TRBV27 to TRBJ1-4; 7 nucleotides align to TRBD1. The junction had 5 bases not matched to a gene; V was cut back by 5 bases and J by 11 bases. There are 12 residues in the CDR3. CDR1 MNHEY and CDR2 SMNVEV come from the germline V gene (reference sequence). CDR3 nucleotides: TGTGCCAGCAGTCCCCGACAGGGCAAACTGTTTTTT. Protein sequence: CASSPRQGKLFF.

This chain connects TRBV6-4 to TRBJ1-6; 11 nucleotides agree with TRBD1. CDR1 and CDR2 (germline): MRHNA, SNTAGT. V trimming: 6 bases; J trimming: 10 bases; junction bases outside the gene matches: 8. The CDR3 has 15 amino acids. The DNA for the CDR3 is TGTGCCAGCAGGCCCGGACAGGGGGCTCAGTCACCCCTCCACTTT. It yields the protein CASRPGQGAQSPLHF.

V gene TRBV28 combines with J gene TRBJ1-4, with D possibly TRBD1 on 6 matching bases. Germline V gene lookup returns CDR1 MDHEN and CDR2 SYDVKM. Trimming stripped 3 bases from V and 7 bases from J, with 21 bases between. The CDR3 consists of 17 residues. The CDR3 region is CASSFLGNGQRGEKLFF. The CDR3 DNA is TGTGCCAGCAGTTTTCTAGGTAACGGACAGAGGGGTGAAAAACTGTTTTTT.

This clone came up once. V usage is TRBV6-5 and J usage is TRBJ2-7, with 9 bases aligning to TRBD2. With 6 bases clipped from V and 2 bases from J, the junction kept 8 bases outside the gene matches. CDR3 length: 15 amino acids. The germline gives CDR1 MNHEY, CDR2 SVGAGI. CDR3 protein: CASRGHAGGPYEQYF. CDR3 DNA sequence: TGTGCCAGCAGGGGGCACGCGGGAGGGCCCTACGAGCAGTACTTC.

The chain joins TRBV5-6 to TRBJ2-7; possible D gene TRBD1, 5 bases. The V end lost 0 bases, the J end lost 5 bases, and 15 bases lay between the germline ends. This CDR3 has 15 amino acids. The germline V gene encodes CDR1 SGHDT and CDR2 YYEEEE. The CDR3 reads CASSLVQGMGNEQYF. DNA of the CDR3: TGTGCCAGCAGCTTGGTGCAGGGAATGGGCAACGAGCAGTACTTC.

The rearrangement uses TRBV18 and TRBJ2-3, with TRBD2 identical over 9 bases. The CDR3 length is 16 residues. The V gene's germline CDR1 is KGHSH and CDR2 LQKENI. V gave up 1 base and J gave up 0 bases; unmatched junction bases: 2. The CDR3 nucleotides read TGTGCCAGCTCACCACGACTAGCGGAGAGCACAGATACGCAGTATTTT. Protein sequence: CASSPRLAESTDTQYF. Filled out from reference TRBV18 and TRBJ2-3, the complete variable domain reads NAGVMQNPRHLVRRRGQEARLRCSPMKGHSHVYWYRQLPEEGLKFMVYLQKENIIDESGMPKERFSAEFPKEGPSILRIQQVVRGDSAAYFCASSPRLAESTDTQYFGPGTRLTVL.

This clone has more than one count but fewer than ten. The rearrangement links TRBV30 to TRBJ2-5, with TRBD1 matching over 12 bases. This CDR3 contains 16 residues. Germline CDR1 and CDR2: GTSNPN and SVGIG (reference sequence). V was clipped by 3 bases and J by 6 bases; unmatched bases: 11. DNA of the CDR3: TGTGCCTGGAGGGACGCCGGGACAGGGGGCGCGAAGACCCAGTACTTC. Protein sequence: CAWRDAGTGGAKTQYF. The full variable domain, its missing parts supplied by reference TRBV30 and TRBJ2-5, is SQTIHQWPATLVQPVGSPLSLECTVEGTSNPNLYWYRQAAGRGLQLLFYSVGIGQISSEVPQNLSASRPQDRQFILSSKKLLLSDSGFYLCAWRDAGTGGAKTQYFGPGTRLLVL.

The chain links TRBV30 to TRBJ1-1; 7 bases are shared with TRBD1. The trim removed 7 bases at V and 1 base at J, leaving 6 bases unmatched. Germline-derived CDR1 and CDR2 are GTSNPN and SVGIG (reference sequence). The CDR3 spans 13 residues. This CDR3 reads CASRGVANTEAFF. The DNA for the CDR3 is TGTGCCTCCAGGGGGGTTGCGAACACTGAAGCTTTCTTT.

The chain links TRBV11-2 to TRBJ1-1, with D tentatively TRBD1 (5 bases). Germline CDR1 and CDR2: SGHAT and FQNNGV. V lost 0 bases, J lost 1 base, and 6 bases lay in between. CDR3 length: 14 amino acids. CDR3 sequence reads: CASSLEGGNTEAFF. Here the CDR3 DNA reads TGTGCCAGCAGCTTAGAGGGGGGGAACACTGAAGCTTTCTTT.

The chain uses TRBV7-9 and TRBJ2-3, with D perhaps TRBD2 (7 bases). Germline V gene lookup returns CDR1 SEHNR and CDR2 FQNEAQ (reference sequence). The germline V and J ends were trimmed by 4 bases and 5 bases, with 16 bases remaining between them. The CDR3 length is 15 residues. CDR3 sequence: CASSYRGAGGDTQYF. The CDR3 region has the DNA TGTGCCAGCAGCTACCGGGGGGCCGGGGGAGATACGCAGTATTTT.

The chain recombines TRBV6-5 with TRBJ1-2; a possible D gene is TRBD1 (5 bases). The V end lost 4 bases, the J end lost 7 bases, and 16 bases lay between the germline ends. The germline V gene has CDR1 MNHEY and CDR2 SVGAGI. CDR3 length equals 14 residues. The CDR3 loop is CASSSTGLARGYTF. CDR3 sequence (DNA): TGTGCCAGCAGTTCTACAGGTCTCGCGCGTGGCTACACCTTC.

This clone has only a few counts. The CDR3 region has the DNA TGTGCCTGGAGTAAGGCGAGGGGGAATTCACCCCTCCACTTT. Encoded protein: CAWSKARGNSPLHF. The gene calls are TRBV30 and TRBJ1-6; D might be TRBD1 (6 bases). Germline CDR1 and CDR2: GTSNPN and SVGIG (reference sequence). Trimming removed 2 bases from V and 7 bases from J, with 12 bases in between. The CDR3 sequence is 14 residues long. The whole variable domain, remainder taken from reference TRBV30 and TRBJ1-6, is SQTIHQWPATLVQPVGSPLSLECTVEGTSNPNLYWYRQAAGRGLQLLFYSVGIGQISSEVPQNLSASRPQDRQFILSSKKLLLSDSGFYLCAWSKARGNSPLHFGNGTRLTVT.

The chain has TRBV4-2 and TRBJ2-7; 10 nucleotides line up with TRBD2. J gave up 4 bases and V 1 base, and 7 bases lay outside the gene matches. The CDR3 runs 16 residues. The germline V gene has CDR1 LGHNA and CDR2 YNFKEQ. CDR3 protein: CASSQGELAGIYEQYF. The CDR3 DNA reads TGTGCCAGCAGCCAAGGTGAACTAGCGGGAATATACGAGCAGTACTTC.

The CDR3 bases are TGTGCCAGTAGTACCTTTGGACAGGACGTCGCCTATGGCTACACCTTC. Translation: CASSTFGQDVAYGYTF. V gene TRBV19 combines with J gene TRBJ1-2, with TRBD1 identical over 7 bases. J gave up 4 bases and V 4 bases, and 12 bases lay outside the gene matches. Germline V gene lookup returns CDR1 LNHDA and CDR2 SQIVND (reference sequence). CDR3 length equals 16 residues. Filled out from reference TRBV19 and TRBJ1-2, the complete variable domain reads DGGITQSPKYLFRKEGQNVTLSCEQNLNHDAMYWYRQDPGQGLRLIYYSQIVNDFQKGDIAEGYSVSREKKESFPLTVTSAQKNPTAFYLCASSTFGQDVAYGYTFGSGTRLTVV.

The V call is TRBV18, the J call TRBJ2-1; a weak D match, TRBD1 (5 bases). The V gene lost 3 bases and the J gene lost 6 bases, with 12 bases spanning the gap. The CDR3 length is 14 residues. Looked up from germline, CDR1 is KGHSH and CDR2 is LQKENI. The CDR3 is CASSPGHSPNEQFF. CDR3 bases: TGTGCCAGCTCACCGGGGCACTCCCCCAATGAGCAGTTCTTC. Together with reference TRBV18 and TRBJ2-1, the CDR3 gives the full variable domain: NAGVMQNPRHLVRRRGQEARLRCSPMKGHSHVYWYRQLPEEGLKFMVYLQKENIIDESGMPKERFSAEFPKEGPSILRIQQVVRGDSAAYFCASSPGHSPNEQFFGPGTRLTVL.

The chain uses TRBV4-1 and TRBJ1-6; perhaps TRBD1 as D (6 bases). V was clipped by 0 bases and J by 9 bases, with 9 bases between them. Germline V gene data show CDR1 as MGHRA and CDR2 as YSYEKL. This CDR3 is built from 14 residues. Here the CDR3 reads CASSQDPGVSPLHF. DNA for the CDR3: TGCGCCAGCAGCCAAGACCCAGGGGTTTCACCCCTCCACTTT.

This sequence joins TRBV25-1 and TRBJ1-2; tentatively, D is TRBD1 (5 bases). The CDR3 has 14 residues. V lost 4 bases to trimming and J lost 13 bases, with 22 bases between them. Per the germline V gene, CDR1 is MGHDK and CDR2 is SYGVNS. The CDR3 DNA reads TGTGCCAGCAGTGGGACAAGGCCGGCAGGAGTTTCCACCTTC. It yields the protein CASSGTRPAGVSTF.

The sample holds a few counts of this clone. The chain carries TRBV9 and TRBJ2-3, with 7 bases that match TRBD2. The CDR3 has 15 amino acids. V trimming: 2 bases; J trimming: 4 bases; junction bases outside the gene matches: 7. Germline lookup yields CDR1 SGDLS and CDR2 YYNGEE. The CDR3 loop is CASSVGGGGADTQYF. The CDR3 DNA sequence: TGTGCCAGCAGCGTGGGTGGGGGGGGAGCAGATACGCAGTATTTT. Supplemented by reference TRBV9 and TRBJ2-3, the full variable domain reads DSGVTQTPKHLITATGQRVTLRCSPRSGDLSVYWYQQSLDQGLQFLIQYYNGEERAKGNILERFSAQQFPDLHSELNLSSLELGDSALYFCASSVGGGGADTQYFGPGTRLTVL.

This clone turned up a few times. The rearrangement uses TRBV2 and TRBJ1-1; D might be TRBD1 (6 bases). This CDR3 has 14 amino acids. Germline V gives CDR1 SNHLY, CDR2 FYNNEI. The ends were cut back, 6 bases at V and 1 base at J, with 12 bases in the middle. CDR3 loop: CASREQGRNTEAFF. The CDR3 region has the DNA TGTGCCAGCAGGGAACAGGGTAGGAACACTGAAGCTTTCTTT.

This rearrangement joins TRBV30 to TRBJ1-1, with D tentatively TRBD1 (6 bases). The length of the CDR3 is 15 residues. Trimming left V 4 bases short and J 6 bases short, with 21 bases between. Germline CDR1 GTSNPN, CDR2 SVGIG (reference sequence). The CDR3 region has the DNA TGTGCCTGGACCAATAAGGATCGGGGACAACCTGAAGCTTTCTTT. Translation gives CAWTNKDRGQPEAFF.

Note on this clone: Likely a read error: the CDR3 ends without its conserved phenylalanine or tryptophan. The V and J genes are TRBV27 and TRBJ2-7; either TRBD1 or TRBD2 may fit D (10 bases each). Germline V CDR1 and CDR2: MNHEY, SMNVEV (reference sequence). The ends were cut back, 5 bases at V and 1 base at J, with 36 bases in the middle. The CDR3 loop spans 22 amino acids. The chain's CDR3 is CASSPNLTGQGLIAGGSYEQYL. The CDR3 region has the DNA TGTGCCAGCAGTCCAAACCTAACGGGACAGGGGTTAATAGCGGGAGGTTCCTACGAGCAGTACCTC.

The chain has TRBV7-9 and TRBJ2-5; the D is unclear. Germline V gene data show CDR1 as SEHNR and CDR2 as FQNEAQ (reference sequence). V was cut by 5 bases and J by 1 base, with 17 bases left in between. This CDR3 has 16 residues. The chain's CDR3 is CASSTSLSLRQETQYF. CDR3 sequence (DNA): TGTGCCAGCAGCACGAGTCTAAGCCTGCGCCAAGAGACCCAGTACTTC.

The V call is TRBV27, the J call TRBJ2-1, with 14 bases matching TRBD2. Unmatched junction bases numbered 8, after V lost 7 bases and J lost 0 bases. From germline, CDR1 is MNHEY and CDR2 SMNVEV (reference sequence). The CDR3 is made up of 18 amino acids. The CDR3 spells CASNPWGTSGSSYNEQFF. The CDR3, as DNA: TGTGCCAGCAATCCATGGGGGACTAGCGGGAGCTCCTACAATGAGCAGTTCTTC.

This clone showed up just once. One end of the junction fails to match germline, which may point to a read error. V is TRBV2 and J is TRBJ1-1; weak D call: TRBD1 (6 bases). Germline V gene lookup returns CDR1 SNHLY and CDR2 FYNNEI. There are 11 residues in the CDR3. In DNA, the CDR3 is TGTGCCAGCAGTGAGGTGGGGGCGCAGATCTTT. As protein: CASSEVGAQIF. Drawing the rest from reference TRBV2 and TRBJ1-1, the complete variable domain is EPEVTQTPSHQVTQMGQEVILRCVPISNHLYFYWYRQILGQKVEFLVSFYNNEISEKSEIFDDQFSVERPDGSNFTLKIRSTKLEDSAMYFCASSEVGAQIFGQGTRLTVV.